This T cell receptor beta chain was sequenced for a study of blood T cell repertoires in COVID-19. As for the study in general: From the United States, Italy and Spain came samples of acute and convalescent COVID-19. T cells, B-cell-depleted T cells, or PBMCs provided the cDNA or gDNA that served as material.

Original data processing: Counts of nucleated cells, estimated from reference gene primer amplification, were obtained. The assay was immunoSEQ multiplex PCR, and TCRdb's table has in-frame clones only and misses some. V, J and clone size derive from that table, while D and trimming were established from the DNA sequence. The sample holds more than 250,000 clones; around 87% are singletons and the top ten take about 2.2%. The clonotype comes from a woman aged 25 to 39 who had recovered from COVID-19. Sequencing input: peripheral blood.

The CDR3 sequence: CASSPEGARGLAGEQFF. The CDR3 coding sequence is TGTGCCAGCAGCCCCGAGGGGGCTCGGGGACTAGCGGGTGAGCAGTTCTTC. The V gene is TRBV11-3, the J gene TRBJ2-1; TRBD2 matches 12 bases. The length of the CDR3 is 17 residues. Germline V lookup: CDR1 SGHNT, CDR2 YENEEA. The J segment lost 9 bases and the V segment lost 5 bases, leaving 14 bases of the junction unmatched.